This T cell receptor (beta chain) was sequenced for a study of CXCR3-negative and CXCR3-positive naive CD8 T cells. Note on this clonotype: The antigen remains undetermined.

Whole-study findings and limits: Memory CD8+ cells had much lower diversity, and both naive subsets had comparably high diversity. Both naive subsets carried similar amounts of surface CD5, so TCR strength was inferred from TRB CDR3 properties.

The TRB libraries of cDNA were built by UMI-labeled 5' RACE. TCRdb re-called the 5' RACE reads and shows each CDR3 protein once, DNA omitted. Its table records under 65,000 distinct CDR3 sequences. This CDR3 is 15 amino acids long. CDR1 and CDR2 (germline): MNHEY, SVGAGI. Sequenced material: memory CD8+ T cells from blood. The chain is built from TRBV6-5 and TRBJ2-7; with no DNA, the TCRdb D assignment of TRBD1 cannot be verified. This TCR derives from a human donor in good health. Some clones in this sample may be carry-over from other donors' samples. This chain's CDR3 is CASSYSSTGGVEQYF.